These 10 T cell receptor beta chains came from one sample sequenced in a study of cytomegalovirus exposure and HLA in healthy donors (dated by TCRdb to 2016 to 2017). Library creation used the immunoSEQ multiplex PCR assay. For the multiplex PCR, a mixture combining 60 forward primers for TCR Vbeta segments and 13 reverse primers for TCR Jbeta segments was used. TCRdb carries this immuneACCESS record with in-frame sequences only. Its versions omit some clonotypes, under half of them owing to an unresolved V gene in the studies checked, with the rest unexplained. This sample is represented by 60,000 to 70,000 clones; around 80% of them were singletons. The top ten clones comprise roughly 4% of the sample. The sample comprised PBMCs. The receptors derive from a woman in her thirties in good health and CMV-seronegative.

CDR3 bases: TGCGCCAGCAGCCCGGGACTAGCGGGGGCATTAGGGACGCAGTATTTT. Translated: CASSPGLAGALGTQYF. This rearrangement joins TRBV4-1 to TRBJ2-3; 14 positions match TRBD2. The germline V gene has CDR1 MGHRA and CDR2 YSYEKL. V was pared by 4 bases and J by 9 bases, with 9 bases of the junction left unmatched. The CDR3 consists of 16 residues.

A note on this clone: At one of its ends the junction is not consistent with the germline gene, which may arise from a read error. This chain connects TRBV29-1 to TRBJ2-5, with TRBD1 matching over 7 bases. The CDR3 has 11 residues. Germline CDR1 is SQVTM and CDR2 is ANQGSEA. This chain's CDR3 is CSVEVGTVGDF. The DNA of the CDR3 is TGCAGCGTTGAAGTGGGGACAGTCGGAGACTTC.

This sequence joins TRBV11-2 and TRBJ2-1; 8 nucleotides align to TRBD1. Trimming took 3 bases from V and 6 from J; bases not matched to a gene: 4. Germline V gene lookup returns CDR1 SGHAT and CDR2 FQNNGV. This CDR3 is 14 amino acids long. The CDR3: CASSFTTGGNEQFF. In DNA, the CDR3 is TGTGCCAGCAGCTTTACCACAGGGGGCAATGAGCAGTTCTTC. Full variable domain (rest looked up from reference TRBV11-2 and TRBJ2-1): EAGVAQSPRYKIIEKRQSVAFWCNPISGHATLYWYQQILGQGPKLLIQFQNNGVVDDSQLPKDRFSAERLKGVDSTLKIQPAKLEDSAVYLCASSFTTGGNEQFFGPGTRLTVL.

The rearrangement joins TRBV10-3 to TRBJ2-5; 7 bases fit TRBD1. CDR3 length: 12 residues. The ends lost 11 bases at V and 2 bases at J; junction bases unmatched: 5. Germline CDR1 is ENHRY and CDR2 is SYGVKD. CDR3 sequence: CAVGQTQETQYF. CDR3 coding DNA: TGTGCCGTGGGACAGACTCAAGAGACCCAGTACTTC.

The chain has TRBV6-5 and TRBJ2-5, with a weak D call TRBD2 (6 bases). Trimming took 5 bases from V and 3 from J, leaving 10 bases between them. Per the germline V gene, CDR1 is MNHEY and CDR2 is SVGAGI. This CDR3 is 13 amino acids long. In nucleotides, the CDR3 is TGTGCCAGCAGTCCGTGGGGGGAAGAGACCCAGTACTTC. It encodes CASSPWGEETQYF.

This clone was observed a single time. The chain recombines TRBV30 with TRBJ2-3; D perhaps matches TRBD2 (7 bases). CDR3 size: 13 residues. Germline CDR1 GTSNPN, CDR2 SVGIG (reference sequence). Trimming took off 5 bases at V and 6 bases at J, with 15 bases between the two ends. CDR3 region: CAWSRGAPDTQYF. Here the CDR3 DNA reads TGTGCCTGGTCCCGGGGGGCCCCGGATACGCAGTATTTT.

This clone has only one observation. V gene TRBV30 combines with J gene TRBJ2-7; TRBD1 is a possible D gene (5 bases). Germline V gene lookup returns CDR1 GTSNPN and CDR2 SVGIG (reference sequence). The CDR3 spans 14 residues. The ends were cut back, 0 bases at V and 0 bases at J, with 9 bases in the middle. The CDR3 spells CAWSVIRVSYEQYF. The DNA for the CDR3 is TGTGCCTGGAGTGTAATCAGGGTCTCCTACGAGCAGTACTTC.

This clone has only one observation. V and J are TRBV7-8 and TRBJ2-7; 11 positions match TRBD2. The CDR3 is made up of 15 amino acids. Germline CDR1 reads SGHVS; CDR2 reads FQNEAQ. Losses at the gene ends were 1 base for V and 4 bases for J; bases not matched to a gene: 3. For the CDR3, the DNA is TGTGCCAGCAGCTTAGTAGCGGGGGGGCGGTACGAGCAGTACTTC. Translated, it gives CASSLVAGGRYEQYF.

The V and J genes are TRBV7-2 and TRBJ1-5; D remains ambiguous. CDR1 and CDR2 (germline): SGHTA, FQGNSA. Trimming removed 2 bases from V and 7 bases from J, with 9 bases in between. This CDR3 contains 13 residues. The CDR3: CASSLLEGQPQHF. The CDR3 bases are TGTGCCAGCAGCTTACTCGAGGGACAGCCCCAGCATTTT.

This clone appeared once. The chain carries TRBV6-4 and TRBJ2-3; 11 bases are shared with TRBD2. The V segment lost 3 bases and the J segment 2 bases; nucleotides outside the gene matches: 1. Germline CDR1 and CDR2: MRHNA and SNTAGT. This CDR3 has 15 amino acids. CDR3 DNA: TGTGCCAGCAGTGATAGCGGGGGGGACACAGATACGCAGTATTTT. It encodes CASSDSGGDTDTQYF.